These 23 T cell receptor beta chains share one sample of origin, sequenced in a study of PD-1 blockade in classical Hodgkin lymphoma. Sequenced by immunoSEQ multiplex PCR; TCRdb stores in-frame clones only, minus some. The table includes around 90,000 clones, roughly 73% detected once. Time point given: cycle 4 day 1 (C4D1), after less than 7 weeks of nivolumab. Every patient was affected by relapse after autologous stem cell transplantation, while exposure to brentuximab vedotin was not uniform. The material was peripheral blood mononuclear cells (PBMCs), obtained before the fourth cycle of nivolumab. These receptors were taken from a human donor with classical Hodgkin lymphoma.

This clone was detected only a few times. The CDR3 DNA reads TGCGCCAGCAGCGACCCCAGCTCTGGAAACACCATATATTTT. This translates into CASSDPSSGNTIYF. The rearrangement uses TRBV5-1 and TRBJ1-3, with D unclear. CDR1 is SGHRS, CDR2 YFSETQ, per germline. This CDR3 comprises 14 residues. Trimming removed 4 bases at V and 0 bases at J, with 8 bases between.

This rearrangement joins TRBV5-5 to TRBJ1-1, with TRBD1 matching over 7 bases. The CDR3 covers 11 residues. Trimming cost V 7 bases and J 11 bases; bases outside gene matches: 8. Germline V gives CDR1 SGHKS, CDR2 YYEKEE (reference sequence). The CDR3 is CASFRGVKAFF. The CDR3 DNA sequence: TGTGCCAGCTTCAGGGGGGTGAAGGCTTTCTTT.

This clone was seen more than once but under ten times. This sequence joins TRBV6-5 and TRBJ1-1; D is unresolved. The CDR3 covers 12 residues. Trimming removed 8 bases at V and 0 bases at J, with 7 bases between. CDR1 MNHEY and CDR2 SVGAGI come from the germline V gene. The CDR3, as DNA: TGTGCCAGCCGAAGGGTGAACACTGAAGCTTTCTTT. This codes for CASRRVNTEAFF.

This chain links TRBV10-3 with TRBJ1-4, with TRBD1 as a possible D gene (6 bases). CDR1 ENHRY and CDR2 SYGVKD come from the germline V gene. The CDR3 covers 17 residues. V was cut by 0 bases and J by 9 bases, with 20 bases left in between. The CDR3 DNA is TGTGCCATCAGTGAGTCAATCCCGACAGGACTGTCGAAAAAACTGTTTTTT. It codes for CAISESIPTGLSKKLFF.

The chain couples TRBV6-1 to TRBJ2-7, with D perhaps TRBD1 (6 bases). Germline lookup yields CDR1 MNHNS and CDR2 SASEGT. Trimming removed 6 bases at V and 3 bases at J, with 18 bases between. The length of the CDR3 is 15 residues. The DNA for the CDR3 is TGTGCCAGCAGCAGATCCACAGGGCAATACTACGAGCAGTACTTC. This gives the protein CASSRSTGQYYEQYF.

The rearrangement uses TRBV7-9 and TRBJ1-3; D is unclear. CDR3 length equals 15 residues. V was clipped by 0 bases and J by 0 bases, with 6 bases between them. Germline CDR1 reads SEHNR; CDR2 reads FQNEAQ (reference sequence). The CDR3 nucleotides are TGTGCCAGCAGCTTAGCGGGTGGCTCTGGAAACACCATATATTTT. It is translated as CASSLAGGSGNTIYF.

This sequence joins TRBV27 and TRBJ1-6, with TRBD1 matching over 9 bases. The length of the CDR3 is 15 residues. Germline V gene lookup returns CDR1 MNHEY and CDR2 SMNVEV (reference sequence). The V and J ends lost 6 bases and 7 bases, in that order; junction bases with no gene match: 7. CDR3 residues: CASRPDRGNNSPLHF. The CDR3 nucleotides read TGTGCCAGCAGGCCGGACAGGGGTAACAATTCACCCCTCCACTTT.

The count of this clone is one. This chain links TRBV6-6 with TRBJ2-3; 7 positions agree with TRBD2. The CDR3 spans 16 residues. Losses at the gene ends were 6 bases for V and 4 bases for J; bases not matched to a gene: 13. The V gene's germline CDR1 is MNHNY and CDR2 SVGAGI (reference sequence). The DNA of the CDR3 is TGTGCCAGCAGAGTCCCGCGGGGGTCGGAGGCAGATACGCAGTATTTT. Translated: CASRVPRGSEADTQYF.

Points on this clone: The same CDR3 arises from other DNA sequences in this sample as well. V and J are TRBV5-1 and TRBJ1-2, with D maybe TRBD1 (6 bases). This CDR3 is built from 12 residues. Looked up from germline, CDR1 is SGHRS and CDR2 is YFSETQ. Between the trimmed V and J ends, which lost 0 bases and 8 bases, there was a span of 8 bases. The CDR3 loop reads CASSLAGDGYTF. The CDR3 DNA reads as TGCGCCAGCAGCTTGGCAGGGGACGGCTACACCTTC.

The gene calls are TRBV11-2 and TRBJ1-1, with D hard to call. The CDR3 totals 13 residues. Per the germline V gene, CDR1 is SGHAT and CDR2 is FQNNGV. Trimming left V 2 bases short and J 1 base short, with 5 bases between. In nucleotides, the CDR3 is TGTGCCAGCAGCTTAATAGGGAACACTGAAGCTTTCTTT. Its translation: CASSLIGNTEAFF. The full variable domain, completed using reference TRBV11-2 and TRBJ1-1, is EAGVAQSPRYKIIEKRQSVAFWCNPISGHATLYWYQQILGQGPKLLIQFQNNGVVDDSQLPKDRFSAERLKGVDSTLKIQPAKLEDSAVYLCASSLIGNTEAFFGQGTRLTVV.

Comment on this clone: A far larger clone is a single base away, which makes a read error likely. Other DNA sequences of this sample code for an identical CDR3. The V and J genes are TRBV5-1 and TRBJ1-1, with no clear D. V lost 4 bases and J lost 1, with 8 bases in between. This CDR3 contains 13 residues. Germline CDR1 is SGHRS and CDR2 is YFSETQ. The chain's CDR3 is CASSADTNTEAFF. As DNA, the CDR3 is TGCGCCAGCAGCGCCGACACGAACACTGAAGCTTTCTTT.

Within the sample, this clone is medium-sized. This chain links TRBV28 with TRBJ1-1; D is unresolved. The length of the CDR3 is 12 residues. V was shortened by 8 bases and J by 7 bases, with 14 bases between the two germline ends. Germline-derived CDR1 and CDR2 are MDHEN and SYDVKM. CDR3 residues: CASWGRVGEAFF. In DNA form, the CDR3 reads TGTGCCAGCTGGGGAAGGGTAGGTGAAGCTTTCTTT.

This clone was counted a few times. The chain uses TRBV10-3 and TRBJ2-1; TRBD2 matches 11 bases. Trimming cost V 9 bases and J 4 bases; bases outside gene matches: 5. There are 14 residues in the CDR3. The V gene's germline CDR1 is ENHRY and CDR2 SYGVKD. This chain's CDR3 is CAISSGGLYNEQFF. CDR3 DNA sequence: TGTGCCATTTCTAGCGGGGGGTTATACAATGAGCAGTTCTTC.

The chain employs TRBV5-4 and TRBJ1-2; 10 bases align to TRBD1. CDR1 SGHNT and CDR2 YYREEE come from the germline V gene (reference sequence). The CDR3 covers 16 residues. V shed 4 bases, J shed 3 bases, and the junction held 9 bases outside the gene matches. The CDR3 nucleotides are TGTGCCAGCAGCGACGGGACAGGGGCGGTGTACTATGGCTACACCTTC. It is translated as CASSDGTGAVYYGYTF.

The chain uses TRBV4-3 and TRBJ1-2; a possible D gene is TRBD1 (5 bases). The germline V and J ends were trimmed by 4 bases and 6 bases, with 15 bases remaining between them. CDR1 is LGHNA, CDR2 YSLEER, per germline. The CDR3 loop spans 14 amino acids. The CDR3 DNA follows: TGCGCCAGCAGCCCACTTGCAGGGTCTGATGGCTACACCTTC. This encodes CASSPLAGSDGYTF.

The chain joins TRBV5-1 to TRBJ1-2; D call uncertain. The V gene lost 4 bases and the J gene lost 1 base, with 17 bases spanning the gap. Germline assignment: CDR1 SGHRS and CDR2 YFSETQ. The CDR3 consists of 16 residues. CDR3 nucleotide sequence: TGCGCCAGCAGCCGCACCTCAGGCGGCGATAACTATGGCTACACCTTC. Its protein product is CASSRTSGGDNYGYTF.

The chain carries TRBV19 and TRBJ2-3; a weak D match, TRBD1 (6 bases). The CDR3 spans 13 residues. Germline V CDR1 and CDR2: LNHDA, SQIVND (reference sequence). Trimming removed 9 bases from V and 0 bases from J, with 10 bases in between. This CDR3 is CASHRASTDTQYF. The CDR3 DNA reads TGTGCCAGCCACAGGGCCAGCACAGATACGCAGTATTTT.

The chain combines TRBV7-9 with TRBJ1-2, with 7 bases fitting TRBD1. The CDR3 runs 13 residues. Trimming removed 1 base from V and 14 bases from J; junction bases left unmatched: 10. From germline, CDR1 is SEHNR and CDR2 FQNEAQ (reference sequence). The CDR3 protein is CASSLEGQLLLTF. The DNA for the CDR3 is TGTGCCAGCAGCTTAGAGGGACAGCTACTATTGACCTTC.

V is TRBV7-9 and J is TRBJ2-7, with D possibly being TRBD2 (6 bases). CDR3 length: 14 residues. The V end was cut by 7 bases, the J end by 1 base, with 14 bases between. Germline lookup yields CDR1 SEHNR and CDR2 FQNEAQ (reference sequence). CDR3 DNA: TGTGCCAGCAAGGAGGGCGGGGTGTCCTACGAGCAGTACTTC. This codes for CASKEGGVSYEQYF.

The V call is TRBV2, the J call TRBJ2-3; D gene uncertain. V gave up 4 bases and J gave up 4 bases, with 9 bases separating them. Germline V gives CDR1 SNHLY, CDR2 FYNNEI. CDR3 length: 13 residues. In DNA, the CDR3 is TGTGCCAGCAGTGGTGAACAAGCAGATACGCAGTATTTT. Protein sequence: CASSGEQADTQYF.

The gene calls are TRBV19 and TRBJ2-4, with D hard to call. V shed 5 bases and J shed 1 base, with 9 bases lying between them. CDR3 length: 14 residues. The germline V gene encodes CDR1 LNHDA and CDR2 SQIVND (reference sequence). CDR3 region: CASSRSLAKNIQYF. The CDR3 DNA sequence: TGTGCCAGTAGTCGGAGCCTGGCCAAAAACATTCAGTACTTC. The full variable domain, with the rest looked up from reference TRBV19 and TRBJ2-4, is DGGITQSPKYLFRKEGQNVTLSCEQNLNHDAMYWYRQDPGQGLRLIYYSQIVNDFQKGDIAEGYSVSREKKESFPLTVTSAQKNPTAFYLCASSRSLAKNIQYFGAGTRLSVL.

V usage is TRBV6-6 and J usage is TRBJ1-4, with D possibly matching TRBD1 (6 bases). Germline loops: CDR1 MNHNY, CDR2 SVGAGI (reference sequence). The CDR3 contains 16 residues. Trimming pared 2 bases from V and 0 bases from J, leaving 10 bases between. CDR3 loop: CASSYTGSSTNEKLFF. The CDR3 DNA sequence: TGTGCCAGCAGTTACACAGGGTCCTCAACTAATGAAAAACTGTTTTTT.

The chain carries TRBV10-1 and TRBJ1-5; D is ambiguous. The ends were cut back, 2 bases at V and 7 bases at J, with 12 bases in the middle. The CDR3 spans 14 residues. Per germline, CDR1 WNHNN and CDR2 SYGVQD (reference sequence). The CDR3 loop reads CASSEQGPGQPQHF. CDR3 DNA sequence: TGCGCCAGCAGTGAGCAAGGGCCGGGGCAGCCCCAGCATTTT.